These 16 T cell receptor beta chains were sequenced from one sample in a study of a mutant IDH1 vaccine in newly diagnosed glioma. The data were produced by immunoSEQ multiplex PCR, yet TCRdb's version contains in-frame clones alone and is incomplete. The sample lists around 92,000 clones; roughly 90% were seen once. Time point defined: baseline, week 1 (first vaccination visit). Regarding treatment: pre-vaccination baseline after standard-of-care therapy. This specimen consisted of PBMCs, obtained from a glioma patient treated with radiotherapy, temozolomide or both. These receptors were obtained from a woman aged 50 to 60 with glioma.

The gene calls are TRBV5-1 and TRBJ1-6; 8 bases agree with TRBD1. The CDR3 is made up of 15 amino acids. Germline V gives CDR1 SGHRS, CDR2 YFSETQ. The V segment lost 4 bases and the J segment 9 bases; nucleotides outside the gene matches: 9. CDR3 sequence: CASSTGTGGRSPLHF. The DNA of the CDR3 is TGCGCCAGCAGCACAGGGACAGGCGGTCGTTCACCCCTCCACTTT.

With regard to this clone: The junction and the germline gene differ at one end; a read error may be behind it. The CDR3 bases are TGTGCCAGCAGGGAAGGATGGACAGAAACCTACAATGAGCAGTTCTTC. Its translation is CASREGWTETYNEQFF. The gene calls are TRBV2 and TRBJ2-1; maybe TRBD1 (6 bases). This CDR3 contains 16 residues. CDR1 and CDR2 from the germline V gene are SNHLY and FYNNEI.

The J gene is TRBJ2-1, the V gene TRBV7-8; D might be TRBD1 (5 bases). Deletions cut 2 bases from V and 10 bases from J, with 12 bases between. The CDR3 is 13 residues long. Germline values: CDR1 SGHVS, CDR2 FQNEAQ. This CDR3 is CASSLSRVGEQFF. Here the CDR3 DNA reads TGTGCCAGCAGCTTAAGCAGGGTTGGGGAGCAGTTCTTC.

The CDR3 sequence is CASRQGVNSPLHF. CDR3 DNA sequence: TGTGCCAGCCGACAGGGGGTAAATTCACCCCTCCACTTT. V gene TRBV18 combines with J gene TRBJ1-6; 9 bases align to TRBD1. The V segment lost 8 bases and the J segment 7 bases; nucleotides outside the gene matches: 3. Germline values: CDR1 KGHSH, CDR2 LQKENI. This CDR3 has 13 amino acids.

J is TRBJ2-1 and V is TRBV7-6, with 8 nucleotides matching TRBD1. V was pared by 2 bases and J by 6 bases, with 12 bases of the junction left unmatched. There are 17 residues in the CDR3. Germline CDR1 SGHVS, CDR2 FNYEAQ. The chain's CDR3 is CASSLSRQGSSPNEQFF. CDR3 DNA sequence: TGTGCCAGCAGCTTATCGCGACAGGGGTCGTCTCCCAATGAGCAGTTCTTC. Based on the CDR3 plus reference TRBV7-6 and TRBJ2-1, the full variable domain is GAGVSQSPRYKVTKRGQDVALRCDPISGHVSLYWYRQALGQGPEFLTYFNYEAQQDKSGLPNDRFSAERPEGSISTLTIQRTEQRDSAMYRCASSLSRQGSSPNEQFFGPGTRLTVL.

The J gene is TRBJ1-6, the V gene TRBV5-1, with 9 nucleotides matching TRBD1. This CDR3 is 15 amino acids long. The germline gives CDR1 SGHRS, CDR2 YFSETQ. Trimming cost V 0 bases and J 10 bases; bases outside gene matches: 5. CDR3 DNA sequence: TGCGCCAGCAGCTTGGGGGGGACAGGGACCTCACCCCTCCACTTT. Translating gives CASSLGGTGTSPLHF.

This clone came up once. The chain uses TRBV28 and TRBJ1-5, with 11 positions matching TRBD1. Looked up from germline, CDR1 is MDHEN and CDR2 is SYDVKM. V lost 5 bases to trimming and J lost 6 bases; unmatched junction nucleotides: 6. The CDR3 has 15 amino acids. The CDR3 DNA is TGTGCCAGCAGTAGGACAGGGGGCGCCGGTCAGCCCCAGCATTTT. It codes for CASSRTGGAGQPQHF.

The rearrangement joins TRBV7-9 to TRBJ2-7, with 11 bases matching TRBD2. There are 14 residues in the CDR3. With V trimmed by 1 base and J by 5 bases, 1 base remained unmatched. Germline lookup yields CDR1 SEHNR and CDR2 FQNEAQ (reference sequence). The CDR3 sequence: CASSLELAGDEQYF. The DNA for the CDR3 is TGTGCCAGCAGCTTAGAACTAGCGGGAGACGAGCAGTACTTC.

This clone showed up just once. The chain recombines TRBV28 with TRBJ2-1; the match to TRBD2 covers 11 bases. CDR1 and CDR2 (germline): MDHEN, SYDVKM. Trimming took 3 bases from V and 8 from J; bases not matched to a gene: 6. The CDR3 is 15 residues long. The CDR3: CASSLSLAGGDEQFF. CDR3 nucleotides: TGTGCCAGCAGTTTGAGTCTAGCGGGGGGTGATGAGCAGTTCTTC. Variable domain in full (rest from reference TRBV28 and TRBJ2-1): DVKVTQSSRYLVKRTGEKVFLECVQDMDHENMFWYRQDPGLGLRLIYFSYDVKMKEKGDIPEGYSVSREKKERFSLILESASTNQTSMYLCASSLSLAGGDEQFFGPGTRLTVL.

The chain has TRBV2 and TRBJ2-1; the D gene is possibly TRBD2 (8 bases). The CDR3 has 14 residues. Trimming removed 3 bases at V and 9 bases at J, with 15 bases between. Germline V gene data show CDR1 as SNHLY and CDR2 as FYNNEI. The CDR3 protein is CASSDGRGRVEQFF. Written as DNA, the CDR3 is TGTGCCAGCAGTGACGGGAGGGGGCGCGTTGAGCAGTTCTTC.

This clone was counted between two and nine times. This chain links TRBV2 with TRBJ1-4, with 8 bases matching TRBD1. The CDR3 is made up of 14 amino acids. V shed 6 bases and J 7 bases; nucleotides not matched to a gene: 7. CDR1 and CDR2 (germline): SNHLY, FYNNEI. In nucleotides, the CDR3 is TGTGCCAGCAGGATGACAGGGGTGGGTGAAAAACTGTTTTTT. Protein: CASRMTGVGEKLFF.

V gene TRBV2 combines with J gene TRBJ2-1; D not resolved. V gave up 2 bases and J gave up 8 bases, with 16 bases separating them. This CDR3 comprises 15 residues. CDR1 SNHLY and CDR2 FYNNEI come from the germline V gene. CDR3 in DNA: TGTGCCAGCAGTGAAACGTATCTTCCCGGGTATGAGCAGTTCTTC. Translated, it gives CASSETYLPGYEQFF.

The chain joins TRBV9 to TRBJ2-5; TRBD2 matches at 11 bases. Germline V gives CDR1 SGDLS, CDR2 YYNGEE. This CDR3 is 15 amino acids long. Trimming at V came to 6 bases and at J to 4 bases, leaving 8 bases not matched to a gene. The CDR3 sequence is CASTVGLAGPETQYF. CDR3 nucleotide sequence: TGTGCCAGCACCGTCGGACTAGCGGGCCCAGAGACCCAGTACTTC.

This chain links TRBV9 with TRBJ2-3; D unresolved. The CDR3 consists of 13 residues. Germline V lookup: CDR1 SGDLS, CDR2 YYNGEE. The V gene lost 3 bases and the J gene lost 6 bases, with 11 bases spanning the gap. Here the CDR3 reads CASSGSPSDTQYF. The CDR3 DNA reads TGTGCCAGCAGCGGGTCCCCATCGGATACGCAGTATTTT.

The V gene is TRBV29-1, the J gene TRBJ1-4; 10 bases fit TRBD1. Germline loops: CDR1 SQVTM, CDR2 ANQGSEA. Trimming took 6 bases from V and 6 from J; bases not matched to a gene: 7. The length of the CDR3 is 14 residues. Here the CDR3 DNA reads TGCAGCGTGGAGTCCGGGACAGGGGATGAAAAACTGTTTTTT. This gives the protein CSVESGTGDEKLFF.

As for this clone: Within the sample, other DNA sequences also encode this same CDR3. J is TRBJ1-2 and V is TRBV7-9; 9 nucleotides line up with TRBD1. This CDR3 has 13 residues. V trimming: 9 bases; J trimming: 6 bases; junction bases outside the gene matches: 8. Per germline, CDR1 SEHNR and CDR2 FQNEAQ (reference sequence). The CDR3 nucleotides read TGTGCCAGTAGCCCGAGGGACAGGGATGGCTACACCTTC. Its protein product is CASSPRDRDGYTF.